Following are 17 T cell receptor beta chains from one sample sequenced in a study of PD-L1 blockade in urothelial cancer. The sample's time point: pretreatment peripheral blood. TCRdb keeps only in-frame clones here, not all; method: immunoSEQ multiplex PCR. The sample contains fewer than 95,000 clones, 84% of which appear only once. This sample comprised PBMCs, obtained around atezolizumab (anti-PD-L1) treatment. The source is a man in his 60s with urothelial cancer.

V usage is TRBV2 and J usage is TRBJ1-5; TRBD1 matches 7 bases. The V segment lost 7 bases and the J segment 9 bases; nucleotides outside the gene matches: 9. CDR3 size: 13 residues. The germline CDR1 and CDR2 sequences are SNHLY and FYNNEI. CDR3 amino acids: CASTRQGRGPQHF. The CDR3 DNA follows: TGTGCCAGCACCCGACAGGGAAGGGGGCCCCAGCATTTT.

The rearrangement links TRBV10-3 to TRBJ1-4; D remains unclear. Germline V CDR1 and CDR2: ENHRY, SYGVKD. The ends were cut back, 2 bases at V and 1 base at J, with 5 bases in the middle. The CDR3 is 14 residues long. CDR3 nucleotides: TGTGCCATCAGTGAGGGAGGAACTAATGAAAAACTGTTTTTT. Its translation is CAISEGGTNEKLFF.

The chain uses TRBV6-4 and TRBJ1-1; D possibly corresponds to TRBD1 (6 bases). CDR1 is MRHNA and CDR2 is SNTAGT in the germline V gene. The CDR3 runs 19 residues. The ends were cut back, 7 bases at V and 1 base at J, with 28 bases in the middle. For the CDR3, the DNA is TGTGCCAGCATGTGGTTGGACTTAACAGGGACCAGCAGGAACACTGAAGCTTTCTTT. Translation: CASMWLDLTGTSRNTEAFF.

The rearrangement joins TRBV2 to TRBJ1-4; D ambiguous. Trimming left V 8 bases short and J 7 bases short, with 17 bases between. This CDR3 contains 14 residues. Germline V gives CDR1 SNHLY, CDR2 FYNNEI. The chain's CDR3 is CASQTRLSIEKLFF. The CDR3 region has the DNA TGTGCCAGCCAGACTCGCCTCTCGATTGAAAAACTGTTTTTT.

V is TRBV7-9 and J is TRBJ2-3; a possible D gene is TRBD2 (5 bases). This CDR3 region has 15 residues. Germline CDR1 SEHNR, CDR2 FQNEAQ (reference sequence). V gave up 4 bases and J gave up 2 bases, with 13 bases separating them. CDR3 region: CASSSSGISTDTQYF. The CDR3 DNA reads as TGTGCCAGCAGCTCGTCCGGGATTTCCACAGATACGCAGTATTTT.

The CDR3 loop reads CASSEPRSYNSPLHF. DNA of the CDR3: TGCGCCAGCAGTGAGCCCCGCTCCTATAATTCACCCCTCCACTTT. This chain joins TRBV10-1 and TRBJ1-6; D gene uncertain. The germline CDR1 and CDR2 sequences are WNHNN and SYGVQD (reference sequence). The V and J ends lost 2 bases and 0 bases respectively, with 5 bases between them. The CDR3 is made up of 15 amino acids.

The chain uses TRBV18 and TRBJ2-5; 7 nucleotides match TRBD2. The length of the CDR3 is 15 residues. CDR1 is KGHSH and CDR2 is LQKENI in the germline V gene. J gave up 5 bases and V 5 bases, and 11 bases lay outside the gene matches. Here the CDR3 DNA reads TGTGCCAGCTCATCGTCTTACGGGGAGGGGGAGACCCAGTACTTC. It is translated as CASSSSYGEGETQYF.

This rearrangement joins TRBV9 to TRBJ2-7; TRBD1 is a possible D gene (6 bases). V shed 4 bases and J shed 7 bases, with 18 bases lying between them. This CDR3 comprises 14 residues. Germline V gene data show CDR1 as SGDLS and CDR2 as YYNGEE. CDR3: CASSPDRGIREQYF. The CDR3 DNA follows: TGTGCCAGCAGCCCTGATAGGGGGATTCGGGAGCAGTACTTC.

The rearrangement links TRBV27 to TRBJ2-7; 7 nucleotides agree with TRBD2. This CDR3 has 15 residues. Germline V gives CDR1 MNHEY, CDR2 SMNVEV (reference sequence). V gave up 5 bases and J gave up 7 bases; unmatched junction bases: 14. CDR3 bases: TGTGCCAGCAGTCGTACTAGCGCCCTGGGTATGGAGCAGTACTTC. Its translation: CASSRTSALGMEQYF.

The rearrangement links TRBV19 to TRBJ2-1, with TRBD2 identical over 14 bases. Per germline, CDR1 LNHDA and CDR2 SQIVND (reference sequence). Unmatched junction bases numbered 5, after V lost 5 bases and J lost 2 bases. The length of the CDR3 is 17 residues. CDR3 coding DNA: TGTGCCAGTAGTCGGGGGACTAGCGGGAGTGCCTACAATGAGCAGTTCTTC. Its protein product is CASSRGTSGSAYNEQFF.

This chain joins TRBV5-4 and TRBJ1-1; TRBD1 is a possible D gene (5 bases). This CDR3 region has 13 residues. V was pared by 4 bases and J by 2 bases, with 9 bases between. Germline CDR1 is SGHNT and CDR2 is YYREEE (reference sequence). The CDR3 sequence: CASSIDRNTEAFF. The CDR3 DNA follows: TGTGCCAGCAGCATCGACAGAAACACTGAAGCTTTCTTT. Drawing the rest from reference TRBV5-4 and TRBJ1-1, the complete variable domain is ETGVTQSPTHLIKTRGQQVTLRCSSQSGHNTVSWYQQALGQGPQFIFQYYREEENGRGNFPPRFSGLQFPNYSSELNVNALELDDSALYLCASSIDRNTEAFFGQGTRLTVV.

The V and J genes are TRBV19 and TRBJ2-2; TRBD2 agrees at 13 bases. The trim removed 10 bases at V and 3 bases at J, leaving 5 bases unmatched. Germline assignment: CDR1 LNHDA and CDR2 SQIVND (reference sequence). This CDR3 has 15 residues. CDR3 amino acids: CATGLAGDHTGELFF. The CDR3 DNA is TGTGCCACTGGACTAGCGGGGGACCACACCGGGGAGCTGTTTTTT.

The V and J genes are TRBV27 and TRBJ1-5; 10 bases map to TRBD1. Germline assignment: CDR1 MNHEY and CDR2 SMNVEV (reference sequence). The junction had 6 bases not matched to a gene; V was cut back by 4 bases and J by 3 bases. This CDR3 is built from 16 residues. CDR3 in amino acids: CASSSRQGANNQPQHF. CDR3 DNA: TGTGCCAGCAGTTCAAGACAGGGGGCGAACAATCAGCCCCAGCATTTT.

This clone was counted between two and nine times. The chain employs TRBV9 and TRBJ1-1; 8 bases fit TRBD1. V dropped 3 bases and J dropped 1; count of bases not matched to a gene: 5. This CDR3 is built from 15 residues. CDR1 is SGDLS and CDR2 is YYNGEE in the germline V gene. This CDR3 reads CASSAQGARNTEAFF. As DNA, the CDR3 is TGTGCCAGCAGCGCGCAGGGGGCGAGGAACACTGAAGCTTTCTTT.

This rearrangement joins TRBV4-3 to TRBJ1-2; D may be TRBD1 (6 bases). CDR3 length: 15 amino acids. Between the trimmed V and J ends, which lost 0 bases and 3 bases, there was a span of 11 bases. Germline V gene data show CDR1 as LGHNA and CDR2 as YSLEER. The CDR3 region has the DNA TGCGCCAGCAGCCAAGATGTTCGGACAGACTATGGCTACACCTTC. Translating gives CASSQDVRTDYGYTF.

V gene TRBV11-3 combines with J gene TRBJ2-5, with TRBD1 matching 7 bases. Unmatched junction bases numbered 2, after V lost 5 bases and J lost 2 bases. Germline CDR1 and CDR2: SGHNT and YENEEA. This CDR3 region has 13 residues. This CDR3 reads CASSATGQETQYF. CDR3 sequence (DNA): TGTGCCAGCAGCGCGACAGGGCAAGAGACCCAGTACTTC. The full variable domain, its missing parts supplied by reference TRBV11-3 and TRBJ2-5, is EAGVVQSPRYKIIEKKQPVAFWCNPISGHNTLYWYLQNLGQGPELLIRYENEEAVDDSQLPKDRFSAERLKGVDSTLKIQPAELGDSAVYLCASSATGQETQYFGPGTRLLVL.

This clone has just a few counts. The rearrangement joins TRBV6-1 to TRBJ1-5, with a weak D call TRBD1 (5 bases). Trimming pared 3 bases from V and 0 bases from J, leaving 9 bases between. The CDR3 runs 15 residues. CDR1 and CDR2 (germline): MNHNS, SASEGT. The CDR3 DNA reads as TGTGCCAGCAGTGACGCAGGGTTTAGCAATCAGCCCCAGCATTTT. Translation: CASSDAGFSNQPQHF.